One and the same sample provided the 7 T cell receptor beta chains below, sequenced in a study of cytomegalovirus exposure and HLA in healthy donors. Researchers ran the PCR with 60 Vbeta and 13 Jbeta primers. TCRdb keeps only in-frame clones here, not all; method: immunoSEQ multiplex PCR. The sample contains roughly 130,000 clones, approximately 86% of which appear only once. The sample was PBMCs. The receptors come from a woman in her thirties or forties in good health and CMV-seronegative.

The V and J genes are TRBV5-4 and TRBJ2-1, with 11 positions matching TRBD2. The V segment lost 3 bases and the J segment 0 bases; nucleotides outside the gene matches: 8. The length of the CDR3 is 18 residues. In germline, CDR1 is SGHNT, CDR2 YYREEE (reference sequence). Here the CDR3 reads CASSSGTSGYYSYNEQFF. The CDR3, as DNA: TGTGCCAGCAGCTCCGGGACTAGCGGCTACTACTCCTACAATGAGCAGTTCTTC.

The count of this clone is one. The chain uses TRBV27 and TRBJ2-7; D might be TRBD1 (5 bases). The CDR3 runs 15 residues. Trimming cost V 0 bases and J 7 bases, with 16 bases left between them. Germline assignment: CDR1 MNHEY and CDR2 SMNVEV (reference sequence). In nucleotides, the CDR3 is TGTGCCAGCAGTTTATCGAAGCATGGGGCTAGAGAGCAGTACTTC. It yields the protein CASSLSKHGAREQYF.

The V call is TRBV6-5, the J call TRBJ2-7; TRBD1 matches 10 bases. The germline gives CDR1 MNHEY, CDR2 SVGAGI. The V and J ends lost 5 bases and 3 bases, in that order; junction bases with no gene match: 7. The CDR3 extends over 15 amino acids. The CDR3 sequence: CASSPGQGVIYEQYF. The CDR3 nucleotides read TGTGCCAGCAGTCCCGGACAGGGGGTGATCTACGAGCAGTACTTC.

V is TRBV5-1 and J is TRBJ2-5; the D gene is possibly TRBD2 (6 bases). Germline loops: CDR1 SGHRS, CDR2 YFSETQ. Trimming took 0 bases from V and 3 from J, leaving 18 bases between them. The CDR3 is 17 residues long. CDR3 nucleotide sequence: TGCGCCAGCAGCTTGGGCCCTCCAGCGGGCGGGAAAGAGACCCAGTACTTC. This sequence encodes CASSLGPPAGGKETQYF.

This clone was found a few times. This chain joins TRBV7-9 and TRBJ2-1; 8 nucleotides agree with TRBD1. The CDR3 loop spans 15 amino acids. Germline V gives CDR1 SEHNR, CDR2 FQNEAQ (reference sequence). The J segment lost 8 bases and the V segment lost 5 bases, leaving 11 bases of the junction unmatched. The CDR3 DNA reads as TGTGCCAGCAGCCGCCTCGGGACAGGTTTCGATGAGCAGTTCTTC. Translation: CASSRLGTGFDEQFF.

The rearrangement uses TRBV5-1 and TRBJ2-7, with D possibly matching TRBD1 (6 bases). Germline V lookup: CDR1 SGHRS, CDR2 YFSETQ. V lost 5 bases to trimming and J lost 0 bases, with 12 bases between them. The CDR3 runs to 14 residues. CDR3 residues: CASRTMDSSYEQYF. As DNA, the CDR3 is TGCGCCAGCAGGACGATGGACAGCTCCTACGAGCAGTACTTC.

This CDR3 is CASSRDRGPPFGQPQHF. The CDR3, as DNA: TGTGCCAGCAGCCGGGACAGGGGGCCTCCATTTGGTCAGCCCCAGCATTTT. V gene TRBV27 combines with J gene TRBJ1-5; 12 nucleotides match TRBD1. The V gene end was trimmed by 6 bases and the J gene end by 6 bases; junction bases not matched to a gene: 12. The CDR3 totals 17 residues. Germline values: CDR1 MNHEY, CDR2 SMNVEV (reference sequence).